Below are 6 T cell receptor beta chains sequenced from a single sample in a study of ipilimumab plus nivolumab after autologous stem cell transplantation. Sequenced by immunoSEQ multiplex PCR; TCRdb stores in-frame clones only, minus some. Of around 13,000 clones listed, 73% are singletons. The material sequenced was PBMCs, taken in a trial of ipilimumab plus nivolumab as post-transplant consolidation. Receptor source: a male donor with diffuse large B-cell lymphoma.

CDR3 nucleotide sequence: TGTGCCAGTAGTCTCGGGACAGGCAATGAAAAACTGTTTTTT. Amino acid sequence: CASSLGTGNEKLFF. The rearrangement uses TRBV19 and TRBJ1-4; 8 bases agree with TRBD1. There are 14 residues in the CDR3. Trimming took 5 bases from V and 5 from J; bases not matched to a gene: 4. CDR1 is LNHDA and CDR2 is SQIVND in the germline V gene (reference sequence).

Sample share makes this clone large. The V gene is TRBV6-5, the J gene TRBJ1-1; 8 bases match TRBD1. CDR3 length equals 14 residues. CDR1 and CDR2 from the germline V gene are MNHEY and SVGAGI. V was pared by 0 bases and J by 6 bases, with 3 bases of the junction left unmatched. CDR3 nucleotide sequence: TGTGCCAGCAGTTACTCACAGGGGGGGTCTGAAGCTTTCTTT. This encodes CASSYSQGGSEAFF.

By sample fraction, this clone is medium-sized. V usage is TRBV5-1 and J usage is TRBJ2-1; TRBD1 is a possible D gene (5 bases). Germline CDR1 reads SGHRS; CDR2 reads YFSETQ. The CDR3 spans 16 residues. The germline V and J ends were trimmed by 0 bases and 0 bases, with 10 bases remaining between them. CDR3 bases: TGCGCCAGCAGCTTGGGCAGGGTAAGCTCCTACAATGAGCAGTTCTTC. Its translation is CASSLGRVSSYNEQFF.

This clone has only a few counts. The chain recombines TRBV11-2 with TRBJ2-7; 9 nucleotides match TRBD2. Trimming cost V 1 base and J 3 bases; bases outside gene matches: 4. CDR1 SGHAT and CDR2 FQNNGV come from the germline V gene. This CDR3 is 15 amino acids long. CDR3 sequence: CASSLGSSGIYEQYF. Here the CDR3 DNA reads TGTGCCAGCAGCTTAGGGTCTAGCGGGATCTACGAGCAGTACTTC. The variable domain in full, with the rest retrieved from reference TRBV11-2 and TRBJ2-7, is EAGVAQSPRYKIIEKRQSVAFWCNPISGHATLYWYQQILGQGPKLLIQFQNNGVVDDSQLPKDRFSAERLKGVDSTLKIQPAKLEDSAVYLCASSLGSSGIYEQYFGPGTRLTVT.

The rearrangement uses TRBV7-6 and TRBJ2-7, with D tentatively TRBD2 (5 bases). Germline loops: CDR1 SGHVS, CDR2 FNYEAQ. The CDR3 sequence is 15 residues long. Trimming removed 1 base from V and 2 bases from J, with 12 bases in between. CDR3 bases: TGTGCCAGCAGCTTAGAAGGAGGCGGAACCTACGAGCAGTACTTC. Translated, it gives CASSLEGGGTYEQYF.

Worth noting for this clone: One junction end disagrees with the germline gene, perhaps due to a read error. Other DNA variants within this sample encode the same CDR3. The rearrangement uses TRBV9 and TRBJ1-2; D is unresolved. CDR1 SGDLS and CDR2 YYNGEE come from the germline V gene. The CDR3 sequence is 16 residues long. Here the CDR3 DNA reads TGTGCCAGCAAAAAAGGAACGACCTTAGCTAACTACGGCTACACCTTC. Protein: CASKKGTTLANYGYTF.